These T cell receptor beta chains were read from a single sample in a study of cytomegalovirus exposure and HLA in healthy donors. TCRdb's table, derived via immunoSEQ multiplex PCR, lists solely in-frame clones and lacks some. The data show about 180,000 clones, approximately 86% seen once. The sample taken for sequencing was PBMCs. All receptors derive from a man aged 18-30 years in good health and CMV-seropositive. Both conserved end residues are part of each CDR3. A D gene is named only where the DNA matches it firmly. Rows may omit the clone size; those that give it use once, few, many or a size class.

TRBJ2-7 | TRBV5-1 | NA | NA | CASSLGQGRTYEQYF | TGCGCCAGCAGCTTGGGGCAGGGGCGAACCTACGAGCAGTACTTC
TRBJ1-2 | TRBV15 | TRBD1 | NA | CATSRPWDSQNYGYTF | TGTGCCACCAGCCGACCATGGGACAGTCAGAACTATGGCTACACCTTC
TRBJ1-3 | TRBV6-6 | NA | NA | CASSERSGNTIYF | TGTGCCTCGAGCGAGAGGTCTGGAAACACCATATATTTT
TRBJ1-1 | TRBV27 | NA | NA | CASSLGAGTEAFF | TGTGCCAGCAGTTTAGGGGCCGGAACTGAAGCTTTCTTT
TRBJ2-7 | TRBV5-4 | TRBD2 | once | CASSFGLAGGNEQYF | TGTGCCAGCAGCTTTGGACTAGCGGGTGGAAACGAGCAGTACTTC
TRBJ2-1 | TRBV4-1 | TRBD2 | NA | CASSQDLGRVSEQFF | TGCGCCAGCAGCCAAGATCTCGGGAGGGTTAGTGAGCAGTTCTTC
TRBJ2-3 | TRBV29-1 | NA | NA | CSVLGGVRGRPYF | TGCAGCGTCTTGGGGGGGGTCAGGGGGCGACCGTATTTT
TRBJ2-7 | TRBV25-1 | TRBD1 | NA | CASRGQGEGQYF | TGTGCCAGCAGGGGACAGGGTGAGGGGCAGTACTTC
TRBJ1-2 | TRBV20-1 | NA | NA | CSASFRGGYTF | TGCAGTGCTAGTTTCCGAGGCGGCTACACCTTC
TRBJ2-5 | TRBV18 | TRBD2 | NA | CASSPYFKRDEETQYF | TGTGCCAGCTCACCCTATTTCAAGCGGGATGAAGAGACCCAGTACTTC
TRBJ2-7 | TRBV5-1 | TRBD1 | NA | CAPQPGTDPYEQYF | TGCGCCCCACAACCCGGGACAGATCCCTACGAGCAGTACTTC
TRBJ1-4 | TRBV7-9 | NA | NA | CASSSDTGKLFF | TGTGCCAGCAGCTCAGACACCGGAAAACTGTTTTTT
TRBJ2-2 | TRBV5-8 | NA | NA | CASSLGDTHTGELFF | TGTGCCAGCAGCTTAGGGGACACACACACCGGGGAGCTGTTTTTT
TRBJ1-1 | TRBV7-8 | NA | NA | CASSLVAENTEAFF | TGTGCCAGCAGCTTAGTAGCAGAAAACACTGAAGCTTTCTTT
TRBJ2-4 | TRBV2 | NA | NA | CASLGRDKNIQYF | TGTGCCAGCCTCGGCAGGGACAAAAACATTCAGTACTTC
TRBJ2-7 | TRBV7-9 | TRBD2 | NA | CASSSFTSGRGVYEQYF | TGTGCCAGCAGCTCCTTCACTAGCGGGCGGGGGGTTTACGAGCAGTACTTC
TRBJ2-5 | TRBV6-5 | NA | NA | CASSSQGQTQYF | TGTGCCAGCAGTTCTCAGGGGCAGACCCAGTACTTC
TRBJ2-1 | TRBV15 | TRBD2 | NA | CATSISGASYNEQFF | TGTGCCACCTCTATTAGCGGGGCTTCCTACAATGAGCAGTTCTTC
TRBJ1-6 | TRBV7-8 | NA | NA | CASSLAGLGNSPLHF | TGTGCCAGCAGCTTAGCGGGCCTCGGAAATTCACCCCTCCACTTT
TRBJ2-3 | TRBV2 | NA | NA | CASSEYARDTQYF | TGTGCCAGCAGTGAGTACGCCAGAGATACGCAGTATTTT
TRBJ1-2 | TRBV5-1 | TRBD1 | NA | CASTERTGWGNYGYTF | TGCGCCAGCACCGAACGGACAGGGTGGGGGAACTATGGCTACACCTTC
TRBJ1-5 | TRBV7-2 | NA | NA | CASRQFSNQPQHF | TGTGCCAGCCGACAGTTTAGCAATCAGCCCCAGCATTTT
TRBJ1-1 | TRBV10-2 | TRBD1 | NA | CASTDAGTAMNTEAFF | TGCGCCAGCACCGACGCCGGGACAGCCATGAACACTGAAGCTTTCTTT
TRBJ2-7 | TRBV9 | TRBD1 | NA | CASNAGGASYEQYF | TGTGCCAGCAACGCAGGGGGCGCCTCCTACGAGCAGTACTTC